Each of the 15 T cell receptor beta chains below was sequenced from the same sample in a study of response to subunit inactivated influenza vaccine. MiXCR, run by TCRdb on the RT-PCR reads, gives a single entry per CDR3 protein. The sample contains about 160,000 distinct CDR3 sequences, about a tenth of which appear only once. The sample here was non-naive T cells sorted from PBMCs, taken around seven weeks after vaccination. These receptor sequences come from a man in his fifties who received an inactivated influenza vaccine.

The table lists this clonotype with many counts. The V gene is TRBV20-1, the J gene TRBJ2-7; 12 bases map to TRBD2. This CDR3 is built from 16 residues. Looked up from germline, CDR1 is DFQATT and CDR2 is SNEGSKA (reference sequence). V trimming: 1 base; J trimming: 2 bases; junction bases outside the gene matches: 6. This CDR3 reads CSARASGGVITYEQYF. DNA of the CDR3: TGCAGTGCTAGAGCTAGCGGGGGGGTTATAACCTACGAGCAGTACTTC.

The chain recombines TRBV12-3 or TRBV12-4 with TRBJ2-7; 12 bases map to TRBD2. This CDR3 comprises 23 residues. V trimming: 3 bases; J trimming: 0 bases; junction bases outside the gene matches: 24. The CDR3 DNA sequence: TGTGCCAGCAGTTTCCGCGGGCGGACAGCCGGGACTAGCGGGTTACTGAACTCCTACGAGCAGTACTTC. As protein: CASSFRGRTAGTSGLLNSYEQYF.

This clonotype was counted a few times. The rearrangement uses TRBV6-1 and TRBJ2-1; 7 nucleotides align to TRBD1. V lost 6 bases, J lost 5 bases, and 10 bases stayed unmatched. The CDR3 contains 15 residues. The germline gives CDR1 MNHNS, CDR2 SASEGT. CDR3 coding DNA: TGTGCCAGCAGCTCCGGGACAGATACCCACAATGAGCAGTTCTTC. This sequence encodes CASSSGTDTHNEQFF.

This clonotype was observed at least ten times. V usage is TRBV12-3 or TRBV12-4 and J usage is TRBJ2-3; 10 nucleotides align to TRBD2. The CDR3 is 16 residues long. J was trimmed by 2 bases and V by 0 bases; bases with no gene match: 2. The CDR3 nucleotides are TGTGCCAGCAGTTTAGCCCTAGCGGGGGCCACAGATACGCAGTATTTT. Protein product: CASSLALAGATDTQYF.

The chain recombines TRBV18 with TRBJ2-1; D might be TRBD2 (6 bases). The V end lost 0 bases, the J end lost 7 bases, and 16 bases lay between the germline ends. The CDR3 runs 16 residues. Germline CDR1 reads KGHSH; CDR2 reads LQKENI. DNA for the CDR3: TGTGCCAGCTCACCACCAACTGCACGGGGGATAAATGAGCAGTTCTTC. As protein: CASSPPTARGINEQFF. The whole variable domain, filled in from reference TRBV18 and TRBJ2-1, reads NAGVMQNPRHLVRRRGQEARLRCSPMKGHSHVYWYRQLPEEGLKFMVYLQKENIIDESGMPKERFSAEFPKEGPSILRIQQVVRGDSAAYFCASSPPTARGINEQFFGPGTRLTVL.

This chain links TRBV20-1 with TRBJ1-6; D uncertain. V shed 1 base and J shed 2 bases, with 12 bases lying between them. Germline V gene data show CDR1 as DFQATT and CDR2 as SNEGSKA (reference sequence). The CDR3 has 16 amino acids. CDR3 loop: CSARGVRETYNSPLHF. DNA for the CDR3: TGCAGTGCTAGAGGGGTACGGGAGACCTATAATTCACCCCTCCACTTT.

The V and J genes are TRBV7-9 and TRBJ1-6; no reliable D call. CDR3 length: 12 residues. Germline V gene data show CDR1 as SEHNR and CDR2 as FQNEAQ (reference sequence). Trimming took 3 bases from V and 11 from J, leaving 8 bases between them. CDR3 nucleotide sequence: TGTGCCAGCAGCTTGCTCAACGCACCCCTCCACTTT. Its translation is CASSLLNAPLHF.

This clonotype was detected only a few times. The chain couples TRBV25-1 to TRBJ2-5; D ambiguous. This CDR3 comprises 14 residues. Trimming pared 6 bases from V and 5 bases from J, leaving 16 bases between. CDR1 and CDR2 (germline): MGHDK, SYGVNS. CDR3 coding DNA: TGTGCCAGCAGCCTTGGCCCGCCGGCGGAGACCCAGTACTTC. Protein product: CASSLGPPAETQYF.

The CDR3 bases are TGCGCCAGCAGCTTGGACGGGGATGTGGGCTATGGCTACACCTTC. It codes for CASSLDGDVGYGYTF. V usage is TRBV5-1 and J usage is TRBJ1-2; D remains ambiguous. The V end lost 0 bases, the J end lost 4 bases, and 13 bases lay between the germline ends. Germline CDR1 and CDR2: SGHRS and YFSETQ. The CDR3 runs 15 residues.

V and J are TRBV6-1 and TRBJ1-1; D ambiguous. The CDR3 has 12 residues. The germline CDR1 and CDR2 sequences are MNHNS and SASEGT. Trimming removed 2 bases at V and 9 bases at J, with 10 bases between. This CDR3 is CASSERRQKAFF. CDR3 nucleotide sequence: TGTGCCAGCAGTGAAAGGAGGCAGAAAGCTTTCTTT.

This clonotype was found many times. The chain employs TRBV7-9 and TRBJ2-2; weak D call: TRBD1 (6 bases). The CDR3 has 16 residues. V lost 3 bases, J lost 3 bases, and 14 bases lay in between. CDR1 SEHNR and CDR2 FQNEAQ come from the germline V gene (reference sequence). Here the CDR3 DNA reads TGTGCCAGCAGCTTTTTCGGGACAATTGACACCGGGGAGCTGTTTTTT. The encoded protein is CASSFFGTIDTGELFF.

This rearrangement joins TRBV15 to TRBJ2-2, with 8 bases aligning to TRBD2. This CDR3 has 16 residues. V shed 3 bases, J shed 4 bases, and the junction held 7 bases outside the gene matches. Germline assignment: CDR1 LNHNV and CDR2 YYDKDF (reference sequence). The CDR3 nucleotides read TGTGCCACCAGCAGGGAGACTAGCGTTAGCACCGGGGAGCTGTTTTTT. This encodes CATSRETSVSTGELFF. The full variable domain, in which reference TRBV15 and TRBJ2-2 provide the parts outside the CDR3, is DAMVIQNPRYQVTQFGKPVTLSCSQTLNHNVMYWYQQKSSQAPKLLFHYYDKDFNNEADTPDNFQSRRPNTSFCFLDIRSPGLGDTAMYLCATSRETSVSTGELFFGEGSRLTVL.

The sample holds a few counts of this clonotype. CDR3 coding DNA: TGTGCCAGCCGTGGGACTGGCAACACCGGGGAGCTGTTTTTT. Its translation: CASRGTGNTGELFF. The chain joins TRBV2 to TRBJ2-2; possible D gene TRBD2, 6 bases. Germline CDR1 reads SNHLY; CDR2 reads FYNNEI. The CDR3 length is 14 residues. With 8 bases removed from V and 2 bases from J, the gap between germline ends came to 12 bases.

The chain uses TRBV28 and TRBJ2-3; 7 nucleotides align to TRBD2. Germline V gene sequence: CDR1 MDHEN, CDR2 SYDVKM. Trimming took 7 bases from V and 2 from J; bases not matched to a gene: 15. The CDR3 runs to 17 residues. CDR3: CASTPSGLADITDTQYF. DNA of the CDR3: TGTGCCAGCACTCCAAGCGGGCTAGCGGATATCACAGATACGCAGTATTTT.

The chain carries TRBV2 and TRBJ1-2; 11 nucleotides match TRBD1. After removal of 8 bases from V and 3 bases from J, the junction contained 2 bases not matched to a gene. Germline V gives CDR1 SNHLY, CDR2 FYNNEI. The CDR3 is made up of 13 amino acids. CDR3 region: CASGQGADYGYTF. DNA for the CDR3: TGTGCCAGCGGACAGGGGGCGGACTATGGCTACACCTTC.